This TCR beta chain was documented in a study of T cells in tumors after PD-1 blockade. Study-wide context: Each patient got pembrolizumab 200 mg every 3 weeks or cemiplimab 350 mg every 2 weeks.

Sequenced by immunoSEQ multiplex PCR; TCRdb stores in-frame clones only, minus some. The profile shows roughly 49,000 clones, 65% to 85% of them singletons. Tumor or blood genomic DNA was sequenced, with inputs of roughly 550 ng to 6,500 ng. The germline V gene has CDR1 SGDLS and CDR2 YYNGEE. Trimming cost V 4 bases and J 5 bases, with 15 bases left between them. The CDR3 runs 14 residues. The sample holds one count of this clone. This chain links TRBV9 with TRBJ1-1; a weak D match, TRBD1 (5 bases). Sequences were derived from PBMCs, sampled before anti-PD-1 treatment. The receptor was isolated from a human donor with basal cell carcinoma. CDR3 bases: TGTGCCAGCAGCTTCGGGACGGGTTGGACTGAAGCTTTCTTT. This translates into CASSFGTGWTEAFF.